The T cell receptor (beta chain) under discussion was sequenced for a study of graft-versus-host responses after intestinal transplantation. This CDR3 contains 15 residues. CDR1 LNHDA and CDR2 SQIVND come from the germline V gene (reference sequence). The V gene end was trimmed by 6 bases and the J gene end by 4 bases; junction bases not matched to a gene: 9. Measured with immunoSEQ multiplex PCR; TCRdb has only the in-frame clones, and not every one. The table shows approximately 90,000 clones, with roughly nine tenths occurring only once. Concerning this clone: No antigen is known for it.

The starting material was unstimulated CD4+ T cells sorted from spleen or lymph node cells, obtained before transplant. The origin of this receptor is a human donor who was the organ donor for an intestinal transplant. The rearrangement joins TRBV19 to TRBJ2-7, with 10 positions matching TRBD1. In DNA form, the CDR3 reads TGTGCCAGTAGCAACCCGGGACAGGGGTCTTACGAGCAGTACTTC. Protein sequence: CASSNPGQGSYEQYF.